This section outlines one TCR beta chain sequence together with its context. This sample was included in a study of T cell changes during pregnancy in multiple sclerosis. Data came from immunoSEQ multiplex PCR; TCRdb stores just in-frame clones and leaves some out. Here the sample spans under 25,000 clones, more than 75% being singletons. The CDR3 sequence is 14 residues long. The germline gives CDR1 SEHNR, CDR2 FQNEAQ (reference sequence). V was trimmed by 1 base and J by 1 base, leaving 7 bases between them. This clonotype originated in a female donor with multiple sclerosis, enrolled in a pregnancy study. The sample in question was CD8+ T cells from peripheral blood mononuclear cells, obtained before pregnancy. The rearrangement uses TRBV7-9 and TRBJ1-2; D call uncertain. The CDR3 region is CASSLDGVNYGYTF. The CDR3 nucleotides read TGTGCCAGCAGCTTAGACGGTGTTAACTATGGCTACACCTTC.